Listed here is a single T cell receptor (beta chain). What it recognizes is unknown. Assay used: immunoSEQ multiplex PCR; TCRdb lists only in-frame clones, some missing. Of about 6,900 clones detected, 95% to 98% appear once; the ten largest clones hold around 0.5%. This entry comes from a study of T cells after posttransplantation cyclophosphamide. Study findings and constraints: Recipient CMV seropositivity and CMV reactivation strongly tracked TRB clonality. Blood and skin or GI T cell repertoires showed limited TRB overlap. Donor CD8+ memory clones often dominated recipient blood repertoires at later times.

This related bone marrow graft donor gave peripheral blood on the day of marrow donation. With 0 bases removed from V and 9 bases from J, the gap between germline ends came to 9 bases. Germline V gene data show CDR1 as SGHAT and CDR2 as FQNNGV. The CDR3 has 14 residues. What was sequenced was naive CD8+ T cells sorted from PBMCs. The source of this sequence is a woman aged 30 to 39 in good health and a related stem cell transplant donor. This chain connects TRBV11-2 to TRBJ1-6; perhaps TRBD1 as D (5 bases). CDR3 DNA sequence: TGTGCCAGCAGCTTAGAGGGGGGATTTTCACCCCTCCACTTT. It translates to CASSLEGGFSPLHF.